A selection of T cell receptor beta chains follows, all from one sample in a study of cytomegalovirus exposure and HLA in healthy donors. The protocol was immunoSEQ multiplex PCR, while the TCRdb copy is restricted to in-frame clones and leaves out a portion. The sample holds 90,000 to 120,000 clones, around two thirds seen once. Sequences were obtained from PBMCs. Every receptor here comes from a woman between 40 and 55 years old in good health and CMV-seropositive. Both conserved end residues are part of each CDR3. The order of the fields is J gene, D gene, clone size, V gene, CDR3 DNA, CDR3 protein. The D gene is left open where the match is weak. Clone size appears in some rows only: once, few, many, or a class for an expanded clone.

TRBJ2-7,.,.,TRBV30,TGTGCCTGGAGTAACCGGGATAGAGGGGAGCAGTACTTC,CAWSNRDRGEQYF
TRBJ2-5,.,.,TRBV7-2,TGTGCCAGCAGCGTAGGACTACGAAATAGGGAGACCCAGTACTTC,CASSVGLRNRETQYF
TRBJ1-2,.,.,TRBV4-1,TGCGCCAGCACCAGAATCGGGCAGGGTCAGGGCTACACCTTC,CASTRIGQGQGYTF
TRBJ2-7,TRBD1,.,TRBV28,TGTGCCAGCAGTGCCGGGACAGGGGGATACGAGCAGTACTTC,CASSAGTGGYEQYF
TRBJ2-1,.,.,TRBV5-1,TGCGCCAGCAGCTTGGGGACAGACTCCTACAATGAGCAGTTCTTC,CASSLGTDSYNEQFF
TRBJ1-1,.,once,TRBV5-1,TGCGCCAGCAGCTCCTCAGGGTACACTGAAGCTTTCTTT,CASSSSGYTEAFF
TRBJ2-5,.,once,TRBV6-5,TGTGCCAGCAACCTGGAGGTGGGAGAGACCCAGTACTTC,CASNLEVGETQYF
TRBJ1-2,TRBD1,.,TRBV5-1,TGCGCCAGCAGCTTGGCCGGGACAGGGGAAGGCTACACCTTC,CASSLAGTGEGYTF
TRBJ2-7,TRBD1,.,TRBV4-2,TGTGCCAGCAAGGGACAGAACTACGAGCAGTACTTC,CASKGQNYEQYF
TRBJ2-3,.,.,TRBV11-3,TGTGCCAGCAGCTTAGGTCCGAGGGATACGCAGTATTTT,CASSLGPRDTQYF
TRBJ2-2,.,.,TRBV30,TGTGCCTGGAGTTTAGGGAGCGGGGAGCTGTTTTTT,CAWSLGSGELFF
TRBJ1-1,.,.,TRBV29-1,TGCAGCCCCTCCCTGACACGAAACACTGAAGCTTTCTTT,CSPSLTRNTEAFF
TRBJ1-4,TRBD1,.,TRBV4-2,TGTGCCAGCAGCCAAGATGGGGACAGCTTGAATGAAAAACTGTTTTTT,CASSQDGDSLNEKLFF
TRBJ1-5,.,.,TRBV6-5,TGTGCCAGCAGTTCAGGGCTACAGGGATCGCAGCCCCAGCATTTT,CASSSGLQGSQPQHF
TRBJ2-3,.,.,TRBV4-1,TGCGCCAGCAGCCACGGGACTCAACCCCTAACAGATACGCAGTATTTT,CASSHGTQPLTDTQYF
TRBJ2-1,TRBD2,.,TRBV5-1,TGCGCCAGCAGGCCTCTAGCGGCCAGCTCCTACAATGAGCAGTTCTTC,CASRPLAASSYNEQFF
TRBJ1-5,.,.,TRBV19,TGTGCCACCTCCAACGGGGGGCTTAGCAATCAGCCCCAGCATTTT,CATSNGGLSNQPQHF
TRBJ1-5,TRBD1,few,TRBV5-6,TGTGCCAGCAGCGGACAGGGAGCTTATAGCAATCAGCCCCAGCATTTT,CASSGQGAYSNQPQHF
TRBJ1-4,.,few,TRBV5-1,TGCGCCAGCAGACCCGGACAGCCCTTTATAGAAAAACTGTTTTTT,CASRPGQPFIEKLFF
TRBJ2-7,TRBD2,few,TRBV18,TGTGCCAGCTCACCAGGGAGGGTTCAGTCTGAGCAGTACTTC,CASSPGRVQSEQYF
TRBJ2-2,TRBD1,.,TRBV7-8,TGTGCCAGCAGCTTACTAGGGACAGGGTCCGGGGAGCTGTTTTTT,CASSLLGTGSGELFF
TRBJ1-6,.,.,TRBV2,TGTGCCAGCAGTAAGGACAGTCGCTTCTATAATTCACCCCTCCACTTT,CASSKDSRFYNSPLHF
TRBJ1-2,TRBD1,once,TRBV14,TGTGCCAGCAGCCAAGAACCAGGGGGTTTTGGCTACACCTTC,CASSQEPGGFGYTF
TRBJ1-4,TRBD1,.,TRBV6-6,TGTGCCAGCAGTCCCGGACAGGGTTCAACTAATGAAAAACTGTTTTTT,CASSPGQGSTNEKLFF